The clone carrying this TCR beta chain turned up a few times. The time point was: patch test 3, about 24 weeks after DPC sensitization. Sample treatment: therapeutic diphenylcyclopropenone sensitization with weekly scalp DPC. TCRdb redid the calling of the RACE reads with MiXCR, one entry per CDR3 protein. The sample lists approximately 97,000 distinct CDR3 sequences, roughly a quarter occurring once. This entry comes from a study of human T cells and chemical hapten exposure. Across the whole study: Per-sample TCR yields varied mainly from small pooled library volume differences.

The CDR3 totals 15 residues. Germline loops: CDR1 SEHNR, CDR2 FQNEAQ (reference sequence). The ends were cut back, 3 bases at V and 0 bases at J, with 8 bases in the middle. The sample consisted of whole blood, taken in connection with sensitization to the hapten diphenylcyclopropenone (DPC). The genes are TRBV7-9 and TRBJ2-2; D is undetermined. The source is a man in his forties with alopecia areata. Some clones in this sample may be carry-over from other donors' samples. In nucleotides, the CDR3 is TGTGCCAGCAGCTTGGCGGAGTCGAACACCGGGGAGCTGTTTTTT. It codes for CASSLAESNTGELFF.